This passage covers 19 T cell receptor beta chains from one sample sequenced in a study of post-analysis software for immune sequencing data. These TCRs' antigens remain unknown. Sequencing libraries made from TCR beta cDNA carried unique molecular identifiers. TCRdb called the PCR reads again in MiXCR, with one record for every CDR3 protein. The sample lists hundreds of thousands of distinct CDR3 sequences, roughly 27% occurring once. Study-level results: TRBV5-6, TRBV5-1 and TRBV20-1 were among 4 or 5 TRBV segments more frequent in patients than controls.

The sample comprised blood. The receptors derive from a girl aged 10 to 17 with multiple sclerosis.

This chain uses TRBV7-2 with TRBJ2-7; D not certain. CDR1 SGHTA and CDR2 FQGNSA come from the germline V gene. The V end was cut by 2 bases, the J end by 4 bases, with 9 bases between. CDR3 length: 13 amino acids. In nucleotides, the CDR3 is TGTGCCAGCAGCTTAATTACGCTATACGAGCAGTACTTC. Its protein is CASSLITLYEQYF. Variable domain in full (rest from reference TRBV7-2 and TRBJ2-7): GAGVSQSPSNKVTEKGKDVELRCDPISGHTALYWYRQSLGQGLEFLIYFQGNSAPDKSGLPSDRFSAERTGGSVSTLTIQRTQQEDSAVYLCASSLITLYEQYFGPGTRLTVT.

This clonotype was counted a few times. The rearrangement uses TRBV29-1 and TRBJ1-2, with D hard to call. This CDR3 is 14 amino acids long. The V end lost 0 bases, the J end lost 8 bases, and 16 bases lay between the germline ends. Germline-derived CDR1 and CDR2 are SQVTM and ANQGSEA. CDR3 amino acids: CSVEEAGPYGGYTF. The DNA of the CDR3 is TGCAGCGTTGAAGAGGCCGGGCCCTATGGCGGCTACACCTTC. Combining the CDR3 with reference TRBV29-1 and TRBJ1-2 gives the whole variable domain SAVISQKPSRDICQRGTSLTIQCQVDSQVTMMFWYRQQPGQSLTLIATANQGSEATYESGFVIDKFPISRPNLTFSTLTVSNMSPEDSSIYLCSVEEAGPYGGYTFGSGTRLTVV.

The rearrangement joins TRBV27 to TRBJ2-4; D call uncertain. V lost 8 bases, J lost 11 bases, and 19 bases lay in between. The V gene's germline CDR1 is MNHEY and CDR2 SMNVEV (reference sequence). The CDR3 consists of 13 residues. The CDR3 bases are TGTGCCAGCCAACAACAGTCCCATATGGTTCAGTACTTC. Amino acid sequence: CASQQQSHMVQYF.

This clonotype was observed a few times. V and J are TRBV2 and TRBJ2-7; no firm D call. The CDR3 runs 14 residues. Trimming removed 3 bases at V and 0 bases at J, with 9 bases between. Germline V gene lookup returns CDR1 SNHLY and CDR2 FYNNEI. The CDR3 reads CASSDQRSSYEQYF. The CDR3 bases are TGTGCCAGCAGTGACCAGCGCTCCTCCTACGAGCAGTACTTC.

In this sample, this clonotype turned up a few times. The rearrangement links TRBV29-1 to TRBJ2-5, with D perhaps matching TRBD1 or TRBD2 (5 bases each). V lost 6 bases and J 5 bases, leaving 19 bases between the germline ends. The CDR3 has 14 residues. CDR1 is SQVTM and CDR2 is ANQGSEA in the germline V gene. DNA for the CDR3: TGCAGCGTCCCAACTGGGACCGTCGGGGAGACCCAGTACTTC. Encoded protein: CSVPTGTVGETQYF.

This clonotype was seen only a few times. The V and J genes are TRBV11-2 and TRBJ2-3; 8 nucleotides agree with TRBD2. Germline V gene sequence: CDR1 SGHAT, CDR2 FQNNGV. After removal of 3 bases from V and 3 bases from J, the junction contained 2 bases not matched to a gene. This CDR3 spans 14 amino acids. CDR3: CASSLSGRTDTQYF. For the CDR3, the DNA is TGTGCCAGCAGCTTGAGCGGGAGAACAGATACGCAGTATTTT.

There are a few counts of this clonotype. V is TRBV28 and J is TRBJ2-6; no firm D call. Trimming cost V 7 bases and J 4 bases, with 14 bases left between them. The CDR3 is 15 residues long. In germline, CDR1 is MDHEN, CDR2 SYDVKM. CDR3 protein: CASTRPQAGANVLTF. The CDR3 DNA reads as TGTGCCAGCACCCGTCCACAAGCGGGGGCCAACGTCCTGACTTTC.

This clonotype occurred once. The rearrangement uses TRBV24-1 and TRBJ1-1; D unresolved. Germline assignment: CDR1 KGHDR and CDR2 SFDVKD. Trimming removed 4 bases at V and 8 bases at J, with 10 bases between. CDR3 size: 12 residues. The chain's CDR3 is CATSDPDAEAFF. Written as DNA, the CDR3 is TGTGCCACCAGTGACCCAGACGCGGAAGCTTTCTTT.

The CDR3 nucleotides read TGCGCCAGCAGCTTGATTCCGGGCACAGATACGCAGTATTTT. Its translation: CASSLIPGTDTQYF. V usage is TRBV5-1 and J usage is TRBJ2-3; D not certain. CDR1 SGHRS and CDR2 YFSETQ come from the germline V gene. Trimming cost V 1 base and J 1 base, with 7 bases left between them. The CDR3 is made up of 14 amino acids. Combining the CDR3 with reference TRBV5-1 and TRBJ2-3 gives the whole variable domain KAGVTQTPRYLIKTRGQQVTLSCSPISGHRSVSWYQQTPGQGLQFLFEYFSETQRNKGNFPGRFSGRQFSNSRSEMNVSTLELGDSALYLCASSLIPGTDTQYFGPGTRLTVL.

This clonotype was seen more than once but under ten times. This chain connects TRBV28 to TRBJ2-5, with D possibly TRBD1 on 5 matching bases. The CDR3 loop spans 15 amino acids. Germline V gene lookup returns CDR1 MDHEN and CDR2 SYDVKM. Trimming cost V 1 base and J 1 base, with 10 bases left between them. In nucleotides, the CDR3 is TGTGCCAGCAGTTTATCGGGCCAGGGCCAAGAGACCCAGTACTTC. It specifies CASSLSGQGQETQYF.

The chain joins TRBV20-1 to TRBJ2-5, with TRBD2 as a possible D gene (6 bases). The V end was cut by 6 bases, the J end by 5 bases, with 22 bases between. The CDR3 consists of 15 residues. Germline V gives CDR1 DFQATT, CDR2 SNEGSKA (reference sequence). The CDR3 bases are TGCAGTGCAAACCACTTGGGACCGGGACTCGAGACCCAGTACTTC. It specifies CSANHLGPGLETQYF.

This clonotype was found many times. This chain's CDR3 is CASSSVYGYTF. In DNA form, the CDR3 reads TGTGCCAGCAGTTCCGTGTATGGCTACACCTTC. The V and J genes are TRBV6-5 and TRBJ1-2; no firm D call. This CDR3 spans 11 amino acids. Germline V gives CDR1 MNHEY, CDR2 SVGAGI. Trimming stripped 4 bases from V and 5 bases from J, with 5 bases between.

The sample holds one count of this clonotype. The chain links TRBV20-1 to TRBJ2-7; D may be TRBD1 or TRBD2 (8 bases each). TRBJ2-5 explains the end of the DNA better; the J call may be wrong. The CDR3 length is 15 residues. CDR1 and CDR2 from the germline V gene are DFQATT and SNEGSKA (reference sequence). This chain's CDR3 is CSARRGQGRGGTQYF. DNA of the CDR3: TGCAGTGCTAGACGAGGACAGGGTCGGGGGGGGACCCAGTACTTC.

The CDR3 is CASSLSTSGIFDEQFF. The CDR3 nucleotides read TGTGCCAGCAGTTTATCGACCAGCGGGATTTTCGATGAGCAGTTCTTC. The gene calls are TRBV27 and TRBJ2-1, with 7 bases matching TRBD2. The CDR3 is 16 residues long. The germline V gene encodes CDR1 MNHEY and CDR2 SMNVEV (reference sequence). The J segment lost 8 bases and the V segment lost 0 bases, leaving 10 bases of the junction unmatched.

The chain links TRBV6-5 to TRBJ2-5, with D perhaps TRBD2 (6 bases). The germline V gene encodes CDR1 MNHEY and CDR2 SVGAGI. Trimming removed 8 bases at V and 3 bases at J, with 16 bases between. The CDR3 totals 14 residues. The CDR3 reads CASSGDGLEETQYF. Written as DNA, the CDR3 is TGTGCCAGCTCGGGAGACGGTTTAGAAGAGACCCAGTACTTC.

This chain uses TRBV5-1 with TRBJ1-4; D not resolved. V lost 0 bases and J lost 7, with 10 bases in between. CDR3 length: 14 amino acids. Germline V lookup: CDR1 SGHRS, CDR2 YFSETQ. CDR3 residues: CASSLGGGREKLFF. The CDR3 DNA reads TGCGCCAGCAGCTTGGGTGGAGGACGTGAAAAACTGTTTTTT.

This sequence joins TRBV7-2 and TRBJ1-2; 7 bases map to TRBD1. Germline V lookup: CDR1 SGHTA, CDR2 FQGNSA. The CDR3 has 15 amino acids. V lost 5 bases to trimming and J lost 4 bases; unmatched junction nucleotides: 10. CDR3 nucleotides: TGTGCCAGCAGCCCCCCAACAGGGGCTGCCTATGGCTACACCTTC. Protein sequence: CASSPPTGAAYGYTF.

There are a few counts of this clonotype. The chain combines TRBV9 with TRBJ2-7; TRBD1 matches 10 bases. Germline V CDR1 and CDR2: SGDLS, YYNGEE. Trimming removed 0 bases from V and 5 bases from J; junction bases left unmatched: 5. The CDR3 contains 15 residues. The CDR3 sequence is CASSVEGQGNNEQYF. The CDR3 coding sequence is TGTGCCAGCAGCGTAGAGGGACAGGGGAACAACGAGCAGTACTTC. Together with reference TRBV9 and TRBJ2-7, the CDR3 gives the full variable domain: DSGVTQTPKHLITATGQRVTLRCSPRSGDLSVYWYQQSLDQGLQFLIQYYNGEERAKGNILERFSAQQFPDLHSELNLSSLELGDSALYFCASSVEGQGNNEQYFGPGTRLTVT.

The chain recombines TRBV27 with TRBJ2-1, with 12 bases aligning to TRBD2. CDR3 length: 15 residues. Germline trimming cut 3 bases from V and 8 bases from J; bases unmatched to any gene: 5. Germline CDR1 MNHEY, CDR2 SMNVEV (reference sequence). This CDR3 is CASSFYPSGRDEQFF. CDR3 in DNA: TGTGCCAGCAGTTTTTACCCTAGCGGGAGGGATGAGCAGTTCTTC.